A single sample is the source of the 23 T cell receptor beta chains below, sequenced in a study of beta chain features in type 1 diabetes. Isolated RNA was reverse transcribed in full, so expressed TCRB transcripts were sequenced. The table came from immunoSEQ multiplex PCR; TCRdb's copy has only in-frame clones and leaves some out. The sample has 300,000 to 400,000 clones, approximately 8% seen once. The sample taken for sequencing was central memory CD4+ T cells from blood. These receptors were taken from a woman aged 18-35 years in good health.

This clone was counted between two and nine times. The rearrangement uses TRBV5-1 and TRBJ2-5; tentative D call: TRBD1 (6 bases). The V end was cut by 2 bases, the J end by 1 base, with 15 bases between. Germline lookup yields CDR1 SGHRS and CDR2 YFSETQ. The CDR3 runs to 16 residues. CDR3 amino acids: CASSFGPQGSQETQYF. The CDR3 nucleotides read TGCGCCAGCAGCTTTGGCCCCCAGGGGTCCCAAGAGACCCAGTACTTC.

The chain combines TRBV28 with TRBJ2-1; tentative D call: TRBD2 (5 bases). This CDR3 has 16 residues. Germline V gene sequence: CDR1 MDHEN, CDR2 SYDVKM. The V end was cut by 4 bases, the J end by 0 bases, with 13 bases between. CDR3 in DNA: TGTGCCAGCAGTTGGGGTGGGAGCCTCTCCTACAATGAGCAGTTCTTC. It is translated as CASSWGGSLSYNEQFF.

The gene calls are TRBV21-1 and TRBJ2-2; no check of the table's D call, TRBD1, against the DNA was made. TRBV21-1 is designated a pseudogene. The CDR3 is 14 residues long. CDR3 protein: CASSPGQGAGELFF. The CDR3 DNA reads as TGTGCCAGCAGCCCCGGGCAGGGTGCCGGGGAGCTGTTTTTT.

This clone was seen a few times. The chain carries TRBV28 and TRBJ2-7; D is possibly TRBD1 or TRBD2 (5 bases each). Deletions cut 5 bases from V and 2 bases from J, with 10 bases between. Germline CDR1 and CDR2: MDHEN and SYDVKM. This CDR3 spans 13 amino acids. CDR3 nucleotides: TGTGCCAGCAGTATCCAGGGACCCTACGAGCAGTACTTC. It yields the protein CASSIQGPYEQYF.

This chain links TRBV2 with TRBJ2-1; TRBD2 aligns across 8 bases. The V and J ends lost 6 bases and 4 bases, in that order; junction bases with no gene match: 8. The CDR3 consists of 15 residues. The germline V gene has CDR1 SNHLY and CDR2 FYNNEI. The CDR3 region has the DNA TGTGCCAGCAGCTACGGACTAGCAGCGTACAATGAGCAGTTCTTC. Residues: CASSYGLAAYNEQFF.

The chain carries TRBV28 and TRBJ1-4; tentatively, D is TRBD1 (6 bases). The CDR3 has 13 residues. The ends were cut back, 5 bases at V and 7 bases at J, with 11 bases in the middle. Germline CDR1 reads MDHEN; CDR2 reads SYDVKM. CDR3 protein: CASSGGAVEKLFF. CDR3 coding DNA: TGTGCCAGCAGTGGGGGGGCGGTTGAAAAACTGTTTTTT.

This clone was counted only a few times. This sequence joins TRBV5-4 and TRBJ2-3; TRBD2 agrees at 7 bases. Germline assignment: CDR1 SGHNT and CDR2 YYREEE (reference sequence). The J segment lost 2 bases and the V segment lost 0 bases, leaving 6 bases of the junction unmatched. The CDR3 runs 16 residues. CDR3 sequence: CASSLVLGGITDTQYF. The CDR3, as DNA: TGTGCCAGCAGCTTGGTTTTGGGAGGGATCACAGATACGCAGTATTTT.

This clone was observed a few times. This sample includes further DNA sequences coding for the same CDR3. The rearrangement joins TRBV14 to TRBJ2-5, with D unclear. V gave up 0 bases and J gave up 6 bases, with 5 bases separating them. The germline gives CDR1 SGHDN, CDR2 FVKESK. There are 12 residues in the CDR3. This CDR3 is CASSQDRKTQYF. DNA for the CDR3: TGTGCCAGCAGCCAAGATAGGAAGACCCAGTACTTC.

The V and J genes are TRBV7-2 and TRBJ2-7, with 9 bases aligning to TRBD2. The ends lost 1 base at V and 3 bases at J; junction bases unmatched: 7. The CDR3 consists of 16 residues. Germline lookup yields CDR1 SGHTA and CDR2 FQGNSA. The CDR3: CASSLVHWREGYEQYF. The CDR3 DNA is TGTGCCAGCAGCTTAGTTCATTGGCGGGAGGGCTACGAGCAGTACTTC.

The chain joins TRBV18 to TRBJ2-7; 13 nucleotides agree with TRBD2. Trimming took 3 bases from V and 0 from J; bases not matched to a gene: 2. The CDR3 covers 16 residues. Looked up from germline, CDR1 is KGHSH and CDR2 is LQKENI. CDR3 region: CASSPGLAGSSYEQYF. The CDR3 DNA follows: TGTGCCAGCTCACCGGGACTAGCGGGAAGCTCCTACGAGCAGTACTTC.

In its sample, this clone was seen a few times. The chain uses TRBV19 and TRBJ2-6; D remains ambiguous. The CDR3 is 15 amino acids. CDR1 is LNHDA, CDR2 SQIVND, per germline (reference sequence). V was shortened by 3 bases and J by 0 bases, with 6 bases between the two germline ends. The CDR3, as DNA: TGTGCCAGTAGTATGAAGGGCTCTGGGGCCAACGTCCTGACTTTC. It encodes CASSMKGSGANVLTF.

The rearrangement links TRBV11-2 to TRBJ2-1; the D gene is possibly TRBD1 (6 bases). The CDR3 has 19 amino acids. Trimming took off 6 bases at V and 0 bases at J, with 24 bases between the two ends. From germline, CDR1 is SGHAT and CDR2 FQNNGV. The CDR3 DNA reads as TGTGCCAGCAGTCCCCGAGTTGTTCTAAGGGGGAACTCCTACAATGAGCAGTTCTTC. Translating it yields CASSPRVVLRGNSYNEQFF.

This clone has a handful of counts. The J gene is TRBJ2-5, the V gene TRBV25-1; no definite D call. CDR3 length: 13 residues. The germline V and J ends were trimmed by 2 bases and 7 bases, with 11 bases remaining between them. Germline lookup yields CDR1 MGHDK and CDR2 SYGVNS. The CDR3 reads CASSEGLLGTQYF. The CDR3 DNA reads as TGTGCCAGCAGTGAAGGTCTACTTGGGACCCAGTACTTC. Supplemented by reference TRBV25-1 and TRBJ2-5, the full variable domain reads EADIYQTPRYLVIGTGKKITLECSQTMGHDKMYWYQQDPGMELHLIHYSYGVNSTEKGDLSSESTVSRIRTEHFPLTLESARPSHTSQYLCASSEGLLGTQYFGPGTRLLVL.

V and J are TRBV5-1 and TRBJ2-1, with TRBD2 identical over 7 bases. CDR1 is SGHRS, CDR2 YFSETQ, per germline. This CDR3 is 16 amino acids long. The V gene end was trimmed by 4 bases and the J gene end by 7 bases; junction bases not matched to a gene: 14. The CDR3 protein is CASSPDGTTRTNEQFF. CDR3 DNA: TGCGCCAGCAGCCCAGACGGGACTACCCGCACAAATGAGCAGTTCTTC.

This clone was picked up a small number of times. The CDR3 loop is CASSPGSRRQYF. In DNA, the CDR3 is TGTGCCAGCAGCCCTGGCTCTAGAAGGCAGTACTTC. The V and J genes are TRBV14 and TRBJ2-7; no definite D call. This CDR3 region has 12 residues. Trimming left V 4 bases short and J 9 bases short, with 13 bases between. Germline V CDR1 and CDR2: SGHDN, FVKESK. Looking up the rest from reference TRBV14 and TRBJ2-7 gives the full variable domain: EAGVTQFPSHSVIEKGQTVTLRCDPISGHDNLYWYRRVMGKEIKFLLHFVKESKQDESGMPNNRFLAERTGGTYSTLKVQPAELEDSGVYFCASSPGSRRQYFGPGTRLTVT.

This clone was seen more than once but under ten times. The chain joins TRBV13 to TRBJ2-1; D not resolved. Germline V CDR1 and CDR2: PRHDT, FYEKMQ (reference sequence). The CDR3 totals 13 residues. Trimming took off 1 base at V and 7 bases at J, with 8 bases between the two ends. DNA for the CDR3: TGTGCCAGCAGCTTAGTAGGCGCGAATGAGCAGTTCTTC. It codes for CASSLVGANEQFF.

This clone was found a few times. This chain connects TRBV7-6 to TRBJ2-5, with D unclear. CDR1 SGHVS and CDR2 FNYEAQ come from the germline V gene. V lost 0 bases and J 0 bases, leaving 11 bases between the germline ends. This CDR3 comprises 16 residues. The CDR3 region is CASSLALFTYQETQYF. In nucleotides, the CDR3 is TGTGCCAGCAGCTTAGCGTTGTTTACGTACCAAGAGACCCAGTACTTC.

The V and J genes are TRBV6-1 and TRBJ2-7; D unclear. This CDR3 region has 13 residues. Germline V gives CDR1 MNHNS, CDR2 SASEGT. Trimming pared 0 bases from V and 4 bases from J, leaving 7 bases between. The CDR3 coding sequence is TGTGCCAGCAGTGAAGCGCCTGTTTACGAGCAGTACTTC. This encodes CASSEAPVYEQYF.

V and J are TRBV27 and TRBJ1-4; no definite D call. V was shortened by 3 bases and J by 7 bases, with 15 bases between the two germline ends. The length of the CDR3 is 15 residues. The V gene's germline CDR1 is MNHEY and CDR2 SMNVEV (reference sequence). This chain's CDR3 is CASSFRGGRAEKLFF. The CDR3 DNA follows: TGTGCCAGCAGTTTCCGAGGTGGTCGGGCTGAAAAACTGTTTTTT.

In its sample, this clone was seen a few times. The CDR3 DNA follows: TGTGCCAGCAGCCAAGAAACAGGGCGCTATGGCTACACCTTC. Protein: CASSQETGRYGYTF. The V call is TRBV4-2, the J call TRBJ1-2, with TRBD1 as a possible D gene (6 bases). The CDR3 totals 14 residues. V shed 0 bases and J shed 4 bases, with 9 bases lying between them. Per germline, CDR1 LGHNA and CDR2 YNFKEQ.

This clone has more than one count but fewer than ten. The chain is built from TRBV4-2 and TRBJ1-5; no reliable D call. The V gene lost 1 base and the J gene lost 1 base, with 8 bases spanning the gap. The CDR3 contains 15 residues. CDR1 is LGHNA, CDR2 YNFKEQ, per germline. CDR3 in amino acids: CASSQGDPSNQPQHF. The CDR3 DNA sequence: TGTGCCAGCAGCCAAGGGGATCCCAGCAATCAGCCCCAGCATTTT.

This sequence joins TRBV27 and TRBJ1-4; D uncertain. V was cut by 1 base and J by 10 bases, with 13 bases left in between. CDR1 and CDR2 (germline): MNHEY, SMNVEV (reference sequence). This CDR3 is 14 amino acids long. The CDR3 here is CASSLLENGGKLFF. DNA for the CDR3: TGTGCCAGCAGTTTATTGGAAAATGGAGGAAAACTGTTTTTT.

The CDR3 region is CASRGTPVDTQYF. In nucleotides, the CDR3 is TGTGCCAGCAGAGGGACTCCCGTGGATACGCAGTATTTT. The chain is built from TRBV2 and TRBJ2-3; tentative D call: TRBD2 (6 bases). The CDR3 is 13 residues long. Trimming removed 6 bases at V and 6 bases at J, with 13 bases between. The germline CDR1 and CDR2 sequences are SNHLY and FYNNEI.